This entry concerns a single TCR beta chain. CDR1 is SGHRS, CDR2 YFSETQ, per germline. Losses at the gene ends were 4 bases for V and 5 bases for J; bases not matched to a gene: 11. This CDR3 is 16 amino acids long. This specimen belongs to a study of blood T cell repertoires in COVID-19. Turning to the study itself: T cells, B-cell-depleted T cells, or PBMCs provided the cDNA or gDNA that served as material.

Generated by immunoSEQ multiplex PCR, the TCRdb table keeps only in-frame clones and is missing some. The sample yields tens of thousands of clones, roughly 89% seen once. The sample consisted of peripheral blood. The source is a woman aged 80 or over with active COVID-19. The J gene is TRBJ2-7, the V gene TRBV5-1; 11 nucleotides line up with TRBD2. Written as DNA, the CDR3 is TGCGCCAGCAGCCAACGACTAGCGGGATACCTGCACGAGCAGTACTTC. Translated, it gives CASSQRLAGYLHEQYF.